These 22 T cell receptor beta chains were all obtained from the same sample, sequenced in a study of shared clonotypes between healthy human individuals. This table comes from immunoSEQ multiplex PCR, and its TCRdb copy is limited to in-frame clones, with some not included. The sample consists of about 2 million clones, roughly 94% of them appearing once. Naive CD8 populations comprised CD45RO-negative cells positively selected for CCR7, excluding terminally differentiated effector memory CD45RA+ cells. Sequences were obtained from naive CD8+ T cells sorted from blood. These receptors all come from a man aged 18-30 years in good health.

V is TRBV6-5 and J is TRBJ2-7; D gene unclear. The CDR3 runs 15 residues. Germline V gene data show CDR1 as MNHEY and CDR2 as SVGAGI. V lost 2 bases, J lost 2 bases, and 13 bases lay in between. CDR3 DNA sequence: TGTGCCAGCAGTTACGGGCCCCCCAGAGCCTACGAGCAGTACTTC. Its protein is CASSYGPPRAYEQYF.

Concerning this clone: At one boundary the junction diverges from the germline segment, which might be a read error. The CDR3 reads CASSEGGQELF. Written as DNA, the CDR3 is TGTGCCAGCAGTGAAGGGGGACAGGAATTGTTC. This chain uses TRBV6-1 with TRBJ2-4; 8 nucleotides align to TRBD1. This CDR3 has 11 residues. Looked up from germline, CDR1 is MNHNS and CDR2 is SASEGT.

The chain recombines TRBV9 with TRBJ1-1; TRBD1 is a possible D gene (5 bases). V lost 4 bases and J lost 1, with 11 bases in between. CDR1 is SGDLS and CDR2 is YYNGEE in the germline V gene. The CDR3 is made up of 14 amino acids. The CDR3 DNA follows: TGTGCCAGCAGCCCCGGGGACCCGAACACTGAAGCTTTCTTT. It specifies CASSPGDPNTEAFF.

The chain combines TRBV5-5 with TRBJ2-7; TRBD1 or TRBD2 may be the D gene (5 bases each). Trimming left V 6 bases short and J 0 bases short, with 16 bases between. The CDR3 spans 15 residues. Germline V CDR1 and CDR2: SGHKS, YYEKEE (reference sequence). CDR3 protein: CASISGTDDSYEQYF. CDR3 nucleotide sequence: TGTGCCAGCATCTCTGGGACGGATGACTCCTACGAGCAGTACTTC.

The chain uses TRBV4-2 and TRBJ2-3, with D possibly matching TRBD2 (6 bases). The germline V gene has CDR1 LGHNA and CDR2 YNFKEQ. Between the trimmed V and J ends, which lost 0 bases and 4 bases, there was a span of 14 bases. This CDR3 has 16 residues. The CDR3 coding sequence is TGTGCCAGCAGCCAAGATACGGGAGTAAGGGCAGATACGCAGTATTTT. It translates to CASSQDTGVRADTQYF.

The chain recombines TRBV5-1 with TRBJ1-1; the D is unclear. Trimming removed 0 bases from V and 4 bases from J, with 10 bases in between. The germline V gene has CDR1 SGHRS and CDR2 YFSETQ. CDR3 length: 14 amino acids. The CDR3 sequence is CASSLGVVGTEAFF. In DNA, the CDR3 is TGCGCCAGCAGCTTGGGGGTTGTGGGCACTGAAGCTTTCTTT.

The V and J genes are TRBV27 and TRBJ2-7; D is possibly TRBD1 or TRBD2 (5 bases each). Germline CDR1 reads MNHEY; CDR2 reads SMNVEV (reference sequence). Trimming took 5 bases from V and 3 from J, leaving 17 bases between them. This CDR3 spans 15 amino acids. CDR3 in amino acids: CASSRVGDAYYEQYF. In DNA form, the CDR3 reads TGTGCCAGCAGTCGGGTGGGGGATGCCTACTACGAGCAGTACTTC.

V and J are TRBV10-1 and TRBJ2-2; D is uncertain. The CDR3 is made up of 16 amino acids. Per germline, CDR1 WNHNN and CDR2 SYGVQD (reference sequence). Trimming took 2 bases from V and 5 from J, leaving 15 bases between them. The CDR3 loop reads CASSEAGTGTTGELFF. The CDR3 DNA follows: TGCGCCAGCAGTGAGGCTGGTACCGGAACTACCGGGGAGCTGTTTTTT.

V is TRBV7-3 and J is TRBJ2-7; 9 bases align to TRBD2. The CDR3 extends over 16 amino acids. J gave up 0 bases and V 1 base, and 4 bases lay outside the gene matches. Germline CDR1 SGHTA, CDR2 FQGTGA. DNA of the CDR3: TGTGCCAGCAGCTTAATTCCTAGCGGGGTCTCCTACGAGCAGTACTTC. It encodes CASSLIPSGVSYEQYF.

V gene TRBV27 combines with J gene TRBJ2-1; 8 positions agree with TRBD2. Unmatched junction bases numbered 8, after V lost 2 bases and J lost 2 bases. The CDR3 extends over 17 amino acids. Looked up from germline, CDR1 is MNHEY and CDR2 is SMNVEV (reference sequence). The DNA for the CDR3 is TGTGCCAGCAGTTTAATCCCGGCGGGGGGCACCTACAATGAGCAGTTCTTC. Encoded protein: CASSLIPAGGTYNEQFF.

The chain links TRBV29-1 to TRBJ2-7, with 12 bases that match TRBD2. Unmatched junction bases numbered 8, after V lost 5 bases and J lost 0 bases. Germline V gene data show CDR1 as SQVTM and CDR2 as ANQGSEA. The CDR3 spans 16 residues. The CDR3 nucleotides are TGCAGCGTTATCCTACGGACTAGCGGGAACTCCTACGAGCAGTACTTC. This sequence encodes CSVILRTSGNSYEQYF.

This CDR3 is CASSRGADYGYTF. The DNA for the CDR3 is TGTGCCAGCAGTAGGGGCGCAGACTATGGCTACACCTTC. This chain connects TRBV27 to TRBJ1-2; D may be TRBD1 (5 bases). The CDR3 has 13 residues. The V end was cut by 5 bases, the J end by 3 bases, with 10 bases between. Per the germline V gene, CDR1 is MNHEY and CDR2 is SMNVEV (reference sequence).

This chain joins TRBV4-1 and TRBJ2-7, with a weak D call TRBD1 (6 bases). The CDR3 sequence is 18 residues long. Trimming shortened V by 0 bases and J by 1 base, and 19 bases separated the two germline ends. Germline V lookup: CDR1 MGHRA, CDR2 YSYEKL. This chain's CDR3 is CASSQERLGALLSYEQYF. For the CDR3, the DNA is TGCGCCAGCAGCCAAGAACGTTTGGGGGCACTATTGTCCTACGAGCAGTACTTC.

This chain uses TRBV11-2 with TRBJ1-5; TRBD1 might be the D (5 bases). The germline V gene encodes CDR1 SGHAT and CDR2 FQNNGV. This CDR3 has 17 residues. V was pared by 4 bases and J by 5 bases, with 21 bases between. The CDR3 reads CASSSIPTAYTDQPQHF. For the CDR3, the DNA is TGTGCCAGCAGCTCAATTCCGACAGCCTACACTGATCAGCCCCAGCATTTT.

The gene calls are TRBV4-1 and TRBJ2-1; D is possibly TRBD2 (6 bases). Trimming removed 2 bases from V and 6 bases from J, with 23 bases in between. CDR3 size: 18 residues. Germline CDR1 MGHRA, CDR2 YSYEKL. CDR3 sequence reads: CASSQLGEALEWANEQFF. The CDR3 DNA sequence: TGCGCCAGCAGCCAACTAGGGGAGGCCCTTGAGTGGGCCAATGAGCAGTTCTTC.

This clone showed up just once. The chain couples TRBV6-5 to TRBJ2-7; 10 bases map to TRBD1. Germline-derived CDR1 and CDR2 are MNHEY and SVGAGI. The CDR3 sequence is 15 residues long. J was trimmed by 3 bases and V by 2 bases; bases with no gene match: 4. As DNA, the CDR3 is TGTGCCAGCAGTTACGGGGGACAGGGGCACTACGAGCAGTACTTC. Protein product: CASSYGGQGHYEQYF.

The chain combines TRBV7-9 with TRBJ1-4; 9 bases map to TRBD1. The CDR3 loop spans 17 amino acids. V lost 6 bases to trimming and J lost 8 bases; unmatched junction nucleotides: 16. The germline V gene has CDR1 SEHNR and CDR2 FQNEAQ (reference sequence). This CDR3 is CASRDYGTGPFGEKLFF. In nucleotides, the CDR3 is TGTGCCAGCAGGGACTACGGGACAGGGCCCTTCGGGGAAAAACTGTTTTTT.

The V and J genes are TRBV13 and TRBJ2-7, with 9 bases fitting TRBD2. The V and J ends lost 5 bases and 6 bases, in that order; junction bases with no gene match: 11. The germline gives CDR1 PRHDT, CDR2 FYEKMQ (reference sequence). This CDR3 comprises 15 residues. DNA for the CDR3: TGTGCCAGCAGCATAACCGGGACTAGCTTCGGCGAGCAGTACTTC. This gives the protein CASSITGTSFGEQYF.

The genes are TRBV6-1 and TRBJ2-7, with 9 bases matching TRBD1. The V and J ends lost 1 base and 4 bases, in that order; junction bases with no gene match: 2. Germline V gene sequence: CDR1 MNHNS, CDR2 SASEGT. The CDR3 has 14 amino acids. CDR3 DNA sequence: TGTGCCAGCAGTGAAGGGGGGACAGGGTACGAGCAGTACTTC. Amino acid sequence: CASSEGGTGYEQYF.

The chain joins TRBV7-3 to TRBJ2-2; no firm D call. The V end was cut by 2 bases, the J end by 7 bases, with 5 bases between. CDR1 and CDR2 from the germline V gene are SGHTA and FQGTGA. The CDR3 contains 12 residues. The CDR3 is CASSLVGGELFF. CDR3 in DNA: TGTGCCAGCAGCTTAGTCGGCGGGGAGCTGTTTTTT.

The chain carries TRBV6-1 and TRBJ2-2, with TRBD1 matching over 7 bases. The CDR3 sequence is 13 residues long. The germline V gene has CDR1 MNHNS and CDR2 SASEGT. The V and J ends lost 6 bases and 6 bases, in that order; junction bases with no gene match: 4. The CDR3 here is CASSQTGSGELFF. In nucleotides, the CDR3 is TGTGCCAGCAGCCAGACAGGGTCCGGGGAGCTGTTTTTT.

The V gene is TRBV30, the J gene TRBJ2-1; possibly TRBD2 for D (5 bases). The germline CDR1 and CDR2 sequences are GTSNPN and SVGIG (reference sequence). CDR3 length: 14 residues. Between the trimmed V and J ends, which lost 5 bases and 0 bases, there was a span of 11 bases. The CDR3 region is CAWLGVNSYNEQFF. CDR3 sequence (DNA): TGTGCCTGGTTGGGAGTTAACTCCTACAATGAGCAGTTCTTC. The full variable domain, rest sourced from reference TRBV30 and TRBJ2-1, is SQTIHQWPATLVQPVGSPLSLECTVEGTSNPNLYWYRQAAGRGLQLLFYSVGIGQISSEVPQNLSASRPQDRQFILSSKKLLLSDSGFYLCAWLGVNSYNEQFFGPGTRLTVL.